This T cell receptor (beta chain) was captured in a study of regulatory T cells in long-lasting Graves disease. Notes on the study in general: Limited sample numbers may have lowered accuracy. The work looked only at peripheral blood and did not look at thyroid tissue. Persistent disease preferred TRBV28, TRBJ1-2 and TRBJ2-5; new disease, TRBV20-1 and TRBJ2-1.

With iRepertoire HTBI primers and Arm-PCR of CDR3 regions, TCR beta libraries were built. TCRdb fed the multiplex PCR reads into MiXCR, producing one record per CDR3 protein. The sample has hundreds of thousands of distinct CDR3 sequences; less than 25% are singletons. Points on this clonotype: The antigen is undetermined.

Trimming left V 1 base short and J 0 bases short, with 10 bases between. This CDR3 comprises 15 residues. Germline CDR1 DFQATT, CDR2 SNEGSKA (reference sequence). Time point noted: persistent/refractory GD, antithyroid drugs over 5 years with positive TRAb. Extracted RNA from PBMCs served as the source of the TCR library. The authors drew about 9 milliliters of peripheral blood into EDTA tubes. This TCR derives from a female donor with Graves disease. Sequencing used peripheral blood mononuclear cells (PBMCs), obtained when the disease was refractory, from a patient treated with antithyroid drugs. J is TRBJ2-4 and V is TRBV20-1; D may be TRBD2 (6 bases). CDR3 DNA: TGCAGTGCTAGAGTCCCGGGAGTAGCCAAAAACATTCAGTACTTC. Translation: CSARVPGVAKNIQYF.